Listed below are T cell receptor beta chains from one sample, sequenced in a study of cytomegalovirus exposure and HLA in healthy donors. Clones were read by immunoSEQ multiplex PCR, and TCRdb kept only the in-frame ones, dropping some. This table holds about 170,000 clones, 82% found once. The material sequenced was PBMCs. These receptors were obtained from a girl aged 2-10 years in good health and CMV-seropositive. The CDR3 runs from the conserved cysteine through the conserved F or W.

cdr3_length | v_call | cdr3_aa
17 | TRBV28 | CASSLSGTGSYTGELFF
13 | TRBV6-6 | CASSYAGVSEAFF
14 | TRBV7-9 | CASSLQGGNEKLFF
15 | TRBV10-3 | CAISGGNRGNTEAFF
15 | TRBV5-1 | CASSPDSFQINEQFF
13 | TRBV7-2 | CASSLARSYEQYF
14 | TRBV19 | CASSIFQGGTEAFF
16 | TRBV30 | CAWSVGLAGRTDTQYF
14 | TRBV15 | CATSGPISRDTQYF
16 | TRBV4-1 | CASSQGLAGGGNEQFF
16 | TRBV15 | CATSRVKGQSSYEQYF
13 | TRBV10-3 | CAMAPQGQETQYF
13 | TRBV30 | CAWGLAVYNEQFF
14 | TRBV27 | CASSLLGGGQPQHF
16 | TRBV4-1 | CASSQPNDSGFYGYTF
15 | TRBV6-1 | CASSETDLAKNIQYF
15 | TRBV30 | CAWSLSSGRQETQYF
16 | TRBV4-1 | CASSRAGLARYNEQFF
11 | TRBV20-1 | CSAKDREKLFF
11 | TRBV29-1 | CSVGSLGVAFF
17 | TRBV19 | CASSIDLGGQGTDTQYF
16 | TRBV2 | CASSLQGAFSGNTIYF
15 | TRBV2 | CASRHPGQGNTEAFF
18 | TRBV7-9 | CASSLALGLYASTGELFF
14 | TRBV5-1 | CASSLGGFSYEQYF
15 | TRBV18 | CASSPGLAGYNEQFF
15 | TRBV25-1 | CASSEWEGGADTQYF
15 | TRBV6-5 | CASSADRENYNEQFF
15 | TRBV30 | CAWSVGRDPTDTQYF
15 | TRBV7-2 | CASSSQQGPGNTIYF
17 | TRBV13 | CASSRRTSGDSYNEQFF
14 | TRBV18 | CASSPNGEAYEQYF
17 | TRBV30 | CAWSESGTGTVRTEAFF
14 | TRBV6-1 | CASSAGLASDTQYF
19 | TRBV15 | CATSRETATAFSGANVLTF
14 | TRBV28 | CASWDRGNTGELFF
18 | TRBV4-2 | CASSQVGRRERDTGELFF
18 | TRBV10-2 | CASSDQRRGGWGTDTQYF
16 | TRBV4-1 | CATMTSGRAWVSNQYF
12 | TRBV28 | CASSRTEYEQYF
16 | TRBV25-1 | CASSEPAGGDTGELFF
18 | TRBV7-8 | CASSQFGRTSLANQPQHF
13 | TRBV27 | CASRPLARETQYF
17 | TRBV6-4 | CASSDSSRAGDSYEQYF
19 | TRBV7-8 | CASSEPKLWTSGNTGELFF
12 | TRBV14 | CASSPGGREQYF
14 | TRBV5-6 | CASSYRDRPYEQYF
14 | TRBV2 | CASSGQGASQPQHF
21 | TRBV4-1 | CASSQSPLPPSGSVSSYEQYF
12 | TRBV6-1 | CASNTYRGEQFF
15 | TRBV6-6 | CASIAGHSSGNTIYF
12 | TRBV28 | CASSTETTEAFF
14 | TRBV7-8 | CASSYGTSGNEQFF
14 | TRBV7-5 | CARSLSKSVDEQYF
16 | TRBV6-6 | CASSYPGTGPDTEAFF
13 | TRBV10-1 | CASSERENNEQFF
17 | TRBV7-9 | CASRHSSTRGGDTEAFF
15 | TRBV28 | CASSFGGRPQETQYF
13 | TRBV7-9 | CASSSGQATEAFF
15 | TRBV29-1 | CSVAPLTGRRDTIYF